Below, 16 T cell receptor beta chains from the same sample are listed, as sequenced in a study of T cell repertoires in cytomegalovirus infection. TCRdb processed the reads anew with MiXCR; each CDR3 protein has one entry. Here the sample spans about a million distinct CDR3 sequences, around 30% being singletons. The antigens for these receptors are not known. The sample here was cultured CD8+ T cells from PBMCs, taken from culture after CMV antigen stimulation. Receptors originate from a human donor in good health (CMV status not recorded). Some clones in this sample may be carry-over from other donors' samples.

The V call is TRBV6-2 or TRBV6-3, the J call TRBJ1-1; perhaps TRBD1 as D (5 bases). Germline V gives CDR1 MNHEY, CDR2 SVGEGT. The V gene lost 5 bases and the J gene lost 11 bases, with 15 bases spanning the gap. The CDR3 is made up of 12 amino acids. Here the CDR3 reads CASSTRGLGAFF. CDR3 coding DNA: TGTGCCAGCAGTACCCGGGGACTTGGGGCTTTCTTT.

This chain joins TRBV6-2 or TRBV6-3 and TRBJ2-3, with D unclear. V lost 5 bases to trimming and J lost 8 bases, with 11 bases between them. This CDR3 region has 12 residues. The germline CDR1 and CDR2 sequences are MNHEY and SVGEGT. CDR3 sequence (DNA): TGTGCCAGCAGTCCATCAGCAGGTACGCAGTATTTT. It codes for CASSPSAGTQYF.

This clonotype was seen a few times. The chain combines TRBV12-5 with TRBJ2-3; D is perhaps TRBD2 (6 bases). Germline values: CDR1 LGHNT, CDR2 FRNRAP. V shed 3 bases and J shed 0 bases, with 13 bases lying between them. The CDR3 totals 16 residues. CDR3 sequence: CASGFETGVSTDTQYF. The CDR3 bases are TGTGCTAGTGGTTTCGAGACGGGGGTTAGCACAGATACGCAGTATTTT.

This clonotype came up many times. The chain employs TRBV7-6 and TRBJ1-2; TRBD1 agrees at 7 bases. The ends lost 5 bases at V and 7 bases at J; junction bases unmatched: 7. The CDR3 extends over 13 amino acids. CDR1 is SGHVS and CDR2 is FNYEAQ in the germline V gene. In DNA, the CDR3 is TGTGCCAGCAGCGCCCGACAGGGTACTGGCTACACCTTC. Translated: CASSARQGTGYTF.

This clonotype was counted ten times or more. The chain joins TRBV12-3 or TRBV12-4 to TRBJ2-7, with D unresolved. The CDR3 is 13 residues long. V lost 6 bases and J lost 3, with 12 bases in between. The CDR3 protein is CASSQADFYEQYV. CDR3 nucleotide sequence: TGTGCCAGCAGCCAAGCAGATTTCTACGAGCAGTACGTC.

Here the CDR3 DNA reads TGTGCCAGCGGGGGCGGGTACGACGAGCAGTACTTC. This sequence encodes CASGGGYDEQYF. The chain is built from TRBV7-6 and TRBJ2-7, with a tentative D call TRBD1 (6 bases). This CDR3 region has 12 residues. The V gene's germline CDR1 is SGHVS and CDR2 FNYEAQ. V was cut by 8 bases and J by 5 bases, with 13 bases left in between.

This clonotype was found a few times. The chain carries TRBV4-1 and TRBJ2-1; 14 nucleotides agree with TRBD2. The V gene end was trimmed by 1 base and the J gene end by 9 bases; junction bases not matched to a gene: 2. This CDR3 region has 15 residues. Germline V lookup: CDR1 MGHRA, CDR2 YSYEKL. CDR3 region: CASSQGLAGGSEQFF. The CDR3 DNA follows: TGCGCCAGCAGCCAAGGACTAGCGGGGGGGAGTGAGCAGTTCTTC.

The chain joins TRBV4-1 to TRBJ1-4; a weak D match, TRBD1 (6 bases). Trimming took 3 bases from V and 6 from J, leaving 11 bases between them. Germline V gives CDR1 MGHRA, CDR2 YSYEKL. The CDR3 is 14 residues long. The CDR3 coding sequence is TGCGCCAGCAGCCAGCCGGGACAAGATGAAAAACTGTTTTTT. Protein product: CASSQPGQDEKLFF.

The chain is built from TRBV2 and TRBJ2-7, with 7 positions matching TRBD2. V shed 8 bases, J shed 3 bases, and the junction held 16 bases outside the gene matches. The CDR3 is 16 residues long. Germline CDR1 reads SNHLY; CDR2 reads FYNNEI. DNA for the CDR3: TGTGCCAGCCGGGGCGACTTACTAGCGACAAGCTACGAGCAGTACTTC. Its protein product is CASRGDLLATSYEQYF.

The chain links TRBV5-1 to TRBJ2-1, with D maybe TRBD1 (6 bases). CDR1 and CDR2 from the germline V gene are SGHRS and YFSETQ. The CDR3 has 14 amino acids. The germline V and J ends were trimmed by 0 bases and 8 bases, with 12 bases remaining between them. CDR3 protein: CASSLETGRDEQFF. The CDR3, as DNA: TGCGCCAGCAGCTTGGAGACAGGTCGGGATGAGCAGTTCTTC.

The V gene is TRBV6-2 or TRBV6-3, the J gene TRBJ2-1; D is perhaps TRBD1 (6 bases). The V end lost 6 bases, the J end lost 2 bases, and 14 bases lay between the germline ends. The CDR3 has 15 amino acids. Germline CDR1 and CDR2: MNHEY and SVGEGT. The CDR3 DNA sequence: TGTGCCAGCAGCACTACAGGGTACCCCTACAATGAGCAGTTCTTC. It codes for CASSTTGYPYNEQFF.

This clonotype has only one observation. A much larger clonotype is one base distant, so this may be a read error. The J gene is TRBJ1-5, the V gene TRBV12-3 or TRBV12-4, with a tentative D call TRBD1 (5 bases). This CDR3 has 15 residues. With 6 bases removed from V and 9 bases from J, the gap between germline ends came to 21 bases. The CDR3 sequence is CASRQTGRGSRPQHF. As DNA, the CDR3 is TGTGCCAGCAGACAAACCGGTCGGGGGTCCCGGCCCCAGCATTTT.

The V gene is TRBV5-1, the J gene TRBJ2-7; D gene uncertain. The CDR3 is 15 residues long. Germline V gives CDR1 SGHRS, CDR2 YFSETQ. V was shortened by 1 base and J by 3 bases, with 14 bases between the two germline ends. The CDR3: CASSLTWAGDYEQYF. The CDR3 DNA reads TGCGCCAGCAGCTTGACGTGGGCTGGGGACTACGAGCAGTACTTC.

The genes are TRBV7-9 and TRBJ2-3; 12 nucleotides align to TRBD2. Germline V gives CDR1 SEHNR, CDR2 FQNEAQ (reference sequence). V lost 8 bases, J lost 3 bases, and 3 bases stayed unmatched. This CDR3 is built from 14 residues. CDR3 loop: CASQLAGGTDTQYF. The DNA for the CDR3 is TGTGCCAGCCAACTAGCGGGGGGAACAGATACGCAGTATTTT.

The chain employs TRBV6-1 and TRBJ2-3; TRBD2 might be the D (5 bases). Germline V gene sequence: CDR1 MNHNS, CDR2 SASEGT. V shed 4 bases and J shed 2 bases, with 10 bases lying between them. There are 14 residues in the CDR3. This chain's CDR3 is CASSARVTTDTQYF. CDR3 nucleotide sequence: TGTGCCAGCAGTGCGAGGGTGACCACAGATACGCAGTATTTT.

This clonotype showed up many times. The chain recombines TRBV7-6 with TRBJ2-1; D is possibly TRBD2 (6 bases). Trimming left V 5 bases short and J 9 bases short, with 14 bases between. Germline-derived CDR1 and CDR2 are SGHVS and FNYEAQ. The CDR3 has 13 amino acids. CDR3 region: CASSPTSNGEQFF. The CDR3 region has the DNA TGTGCCAGCAGCCCTACTAGCAACGGTGAGCAGTTCTTC.